This entry describes one T cell receptor (beta chain). Its antigen remains unknown. This sample was included in a study of monozygotic twins with cystic fibrosis. General study points: The repertoire was suggested to be naive-dominated, clonality median around 0.01. Unrelated CF individuals shared fewer identical clonotypes than monozygotic CF twins. Co-twins had the most similar V usage for 13 of 16 pairs, J for 8.

Here immunoSEQ multiplex PCR was the method, and the copy in TCRdb shows in-frame clones only, minus some. The sample consists of around 30,000 clones, roughly 90% of them appearing once. This CDR3 has 12 amino acids. CDR1 is SGHNT, CDR2 YYREEE, per germline (reference sequence). V gave up 0 bases and J gave up 4 bases, with 3 bases separating them. The origin of this receptor is a girl under 10 years old with cystic fibrosis. The sequenced sample consisted of blood. The chain is built from TRBV5-4 and TRBJ2-3; D remains unclear. This CDR3 reads CASSLDADTQYF. The CDR3 nucleotides are TGTGCCAGCAGCTTGGATGCAGATACGCAGTATTTT.